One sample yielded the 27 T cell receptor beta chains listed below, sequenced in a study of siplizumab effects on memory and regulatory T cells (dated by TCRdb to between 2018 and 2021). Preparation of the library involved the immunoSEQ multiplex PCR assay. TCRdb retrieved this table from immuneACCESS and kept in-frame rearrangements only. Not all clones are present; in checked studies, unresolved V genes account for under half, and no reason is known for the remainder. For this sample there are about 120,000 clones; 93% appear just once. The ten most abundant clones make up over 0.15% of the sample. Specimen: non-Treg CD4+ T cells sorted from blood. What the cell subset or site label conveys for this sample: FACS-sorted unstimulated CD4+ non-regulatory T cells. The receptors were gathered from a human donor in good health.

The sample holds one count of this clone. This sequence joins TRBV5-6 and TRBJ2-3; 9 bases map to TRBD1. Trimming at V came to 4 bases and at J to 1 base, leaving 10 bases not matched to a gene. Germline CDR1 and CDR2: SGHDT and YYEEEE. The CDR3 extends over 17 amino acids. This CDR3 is CASSPNRGRIGTDTQYF. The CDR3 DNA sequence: TGTGCCAGCAGCCCTAACAGGGGGCGCATCGGCACAGATACGCAGTATTTT.

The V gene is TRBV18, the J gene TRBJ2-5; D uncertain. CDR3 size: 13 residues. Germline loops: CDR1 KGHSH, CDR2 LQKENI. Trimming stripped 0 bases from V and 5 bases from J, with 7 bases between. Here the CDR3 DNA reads TGTGCCAGCTCACCACCGTTCTGGGAGACCCAGTACTTC. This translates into CASSPPFWETQYF. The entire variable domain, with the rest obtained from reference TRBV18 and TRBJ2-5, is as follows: NAGVMQNPRHLVRRRGQEARLRCSPMKGHSHVYWYRQLPEEGLKFMVYLQKENIIDESGMPKERFSAEFPKEGPSILRIQQVVRGDSAAYFCASSPPFWETQYFGPGTRLLVL.

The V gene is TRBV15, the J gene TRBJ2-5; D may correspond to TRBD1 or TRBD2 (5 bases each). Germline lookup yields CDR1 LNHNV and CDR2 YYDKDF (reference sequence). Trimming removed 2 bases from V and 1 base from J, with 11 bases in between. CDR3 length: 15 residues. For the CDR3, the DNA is TGTGCCACCAGCAGATTAGGGACGGGCCAAGAGACCCAGTACTTC. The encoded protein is CATSRLGTGQETQYF.

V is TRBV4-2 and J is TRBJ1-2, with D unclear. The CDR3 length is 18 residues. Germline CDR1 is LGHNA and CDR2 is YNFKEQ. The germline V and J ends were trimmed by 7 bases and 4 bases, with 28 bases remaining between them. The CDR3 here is CASTSFLTKGSLFYGYTF. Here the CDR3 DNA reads TGTGCCAGCACCTCTTTTTTGACAAAAGGGAGCCTCTTCTATGGCTACACCTTC.

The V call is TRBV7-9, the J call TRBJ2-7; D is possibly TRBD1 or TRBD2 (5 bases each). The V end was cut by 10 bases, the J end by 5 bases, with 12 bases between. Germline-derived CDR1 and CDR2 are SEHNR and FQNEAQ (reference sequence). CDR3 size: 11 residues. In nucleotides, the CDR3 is TGTGCCACGACGGGGCAGCACGAGCAGTACTTC. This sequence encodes CATTGQHEQYF.

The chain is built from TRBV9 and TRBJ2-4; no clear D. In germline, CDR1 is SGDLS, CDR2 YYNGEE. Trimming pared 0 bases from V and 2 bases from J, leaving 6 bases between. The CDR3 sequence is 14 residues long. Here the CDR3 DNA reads TGTGCCAGCAGCGTAGAATGGTCCAAAAACATTCAGTACTTC. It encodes CASSVEWSKNIQYF.

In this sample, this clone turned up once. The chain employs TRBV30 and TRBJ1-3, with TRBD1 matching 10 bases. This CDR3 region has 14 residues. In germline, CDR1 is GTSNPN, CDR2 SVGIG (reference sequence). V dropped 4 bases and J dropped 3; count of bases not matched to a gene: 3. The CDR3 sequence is CAWKDRGGGNTIYF. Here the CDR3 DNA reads TGTGCCTGGAAGGACAGGGGGGGTGGAAACACCATATATTTT.

The CDR3 spells CASTSDRGPNQPQHF. CDR3 bases: TGTGCCAGTACCTCAGACAGGGGGCCCAATCAGCCCCAGCATTTT. The chain has TRBV19 and TRBJ1-5; 10 positions agree with TRBD1. V was clipped by 7 bases and J by 3 bases; unmatched bases: 6. CDR1 LNHDA and CDR2 SQIVND come from the germline V gene (reference sequence). The CDR3 spans 15 residues.

CDR3 DNA: TGTGCCAGCAGCCCAGGCCCGGGGGCCGGTTTAACCCTGCTTTCTTACGAGCAGTACTTC. It is translated as CASSPGPGAGLTLLSYEQYF. The rearrangement links TRBV13 to TRBJ2-7; the D call may be TRBD1 or TRBD2 (6 bases each). Germline assignment: CDR1 PRHDT and CDR2 FYEKMQ (reference sequence). Trimming pared 5 bases from V and 4 bases from J, leaving 33 bases between. The CDR3 is 20 residues long.

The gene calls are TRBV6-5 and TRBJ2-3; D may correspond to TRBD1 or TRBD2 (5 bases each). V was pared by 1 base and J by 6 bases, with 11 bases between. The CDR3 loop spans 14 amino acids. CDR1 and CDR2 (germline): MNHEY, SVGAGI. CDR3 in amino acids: CASSYLQGPDTQYF. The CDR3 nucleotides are TGTGCCAGCAGTTACTTGCAGGGACCCGATACGCAGTATTTT.

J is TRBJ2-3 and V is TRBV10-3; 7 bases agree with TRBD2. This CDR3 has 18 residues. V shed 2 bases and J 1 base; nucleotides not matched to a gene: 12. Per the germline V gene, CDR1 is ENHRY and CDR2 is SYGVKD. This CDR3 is CAISEVAGLQRGTDTQYF. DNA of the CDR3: TGTGCCATCAGTGAGGTAGCGGGTCTTCAAAGGGGCACAGATACGCAGTATTTT.

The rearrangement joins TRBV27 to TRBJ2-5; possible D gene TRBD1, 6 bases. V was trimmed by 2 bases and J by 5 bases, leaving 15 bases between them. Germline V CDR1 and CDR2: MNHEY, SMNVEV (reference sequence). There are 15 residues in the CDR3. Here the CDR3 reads CASSLTTGVRETQYF. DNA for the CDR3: TGTGCCAGCAGTTTAACGACAGGAGTAAGGGAGACCCAGTACTTC.

The DNA of the CDR3 is TGTGCCAGCAGTTACGATCCGCAGGGGGGCCAGCCCCAGCATTTT. Protein: CASSYDPQGGQPQHF. The V gene is TRBV6-5, the J gene TRBJ1-5; 7 nucleotides agree with TRBD1. Germline trimming cut 2 bases from V and 7 bases from J; bases unmatched to any gene: 8. The CDR3 is made up of 15 amino acids. Germline-derived CDR1 and CDR2 are MNHEY and SVGAGI.

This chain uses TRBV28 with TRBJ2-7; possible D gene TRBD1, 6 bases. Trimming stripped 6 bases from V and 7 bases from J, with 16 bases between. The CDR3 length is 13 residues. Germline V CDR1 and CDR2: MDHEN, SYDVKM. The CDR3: CASRSRGLGEQYF. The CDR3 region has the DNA TGTGCCAGCAGATCTAGGGGGTTGGGGGAGCAGTACTTC.

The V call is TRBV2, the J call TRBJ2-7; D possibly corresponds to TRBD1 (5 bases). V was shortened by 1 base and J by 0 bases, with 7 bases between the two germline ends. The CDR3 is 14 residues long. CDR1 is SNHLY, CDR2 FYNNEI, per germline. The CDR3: CASSEGGHSYEQYF. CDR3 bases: TGTGCCAGCAGTGAAGGGGGCCACTCCTACGAGCAGTACTTC.

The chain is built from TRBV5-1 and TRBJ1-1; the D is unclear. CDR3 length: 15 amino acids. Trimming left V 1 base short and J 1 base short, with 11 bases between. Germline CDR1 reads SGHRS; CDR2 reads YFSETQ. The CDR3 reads CASSLSTRTNTEAFF. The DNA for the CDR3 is TGCGCCAGCAGCTTGTCAACTAGGACGAACACTGAAGCTTTCTTT.

For the CDR3, the DNA is TGCGCCAGCAGCTCCAGGGTTGGGGGGGAAAAACTGTTTTTT. It codes for CASSSRVGGEKLFF. This rearrangement joins TRBV5-1 to TRBJ1-4; D may be TRBD1 (5 bases). Trimming shortened V by 3 bases and J by 8 bases, and 14 bases separated the two germline ends. Per the germline V gene, CDR1 is SGHRS and CDR2 is YFSETQ. The CDR3 consists of 14 residues.

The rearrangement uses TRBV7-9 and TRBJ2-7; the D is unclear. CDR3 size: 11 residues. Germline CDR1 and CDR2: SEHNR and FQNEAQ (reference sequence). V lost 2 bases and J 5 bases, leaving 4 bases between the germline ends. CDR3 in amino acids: CASSLFHEQYF. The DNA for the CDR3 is TGTGCCAGCAGCTTATTCCACGAGCAGTACTTC.

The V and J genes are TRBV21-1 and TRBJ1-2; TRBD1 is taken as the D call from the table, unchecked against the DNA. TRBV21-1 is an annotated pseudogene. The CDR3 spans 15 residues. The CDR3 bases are TGTGCCAGCAGCAAAGTAAACAGCCCTGACTATGGCTACACCTTC. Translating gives CASSKVNSPDYGYTF.

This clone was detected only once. CDR3 protein: CATSRESGNSPLHF. The CDR3 DNA sequence: TGTGCCACCAGCAGAGAATCAGGGAATTCACCCCTCCACTTT. This chain connects TRBV15 to TRBJ1-6, with D possibly being TRBD1 (5 bases). Germline V lookup: CDR1 LNHNV, CDR2 YYDKDF (reference sequence). The CDR3 is 14 amino acids. The germline V and J ends were trimmed by 0 bases and 7 bases, with 7 bases remaining between them.

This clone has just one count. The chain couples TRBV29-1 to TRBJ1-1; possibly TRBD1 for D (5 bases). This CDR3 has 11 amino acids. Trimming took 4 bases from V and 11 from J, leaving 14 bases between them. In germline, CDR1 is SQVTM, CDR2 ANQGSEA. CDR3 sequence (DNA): TGCAGCGTTGTTGGCGAGGGGAGGGCTTTCTTT. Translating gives CSVVGEGRAFF.

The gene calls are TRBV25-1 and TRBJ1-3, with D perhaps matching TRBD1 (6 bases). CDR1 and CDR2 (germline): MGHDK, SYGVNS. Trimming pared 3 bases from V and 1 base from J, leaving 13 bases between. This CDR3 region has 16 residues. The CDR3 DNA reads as TGTGCCAGCAGTGATCAAGGGGGTAGTTCTGGAAACACCATATATTTT. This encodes CASSDQGGSSGNTIYF.

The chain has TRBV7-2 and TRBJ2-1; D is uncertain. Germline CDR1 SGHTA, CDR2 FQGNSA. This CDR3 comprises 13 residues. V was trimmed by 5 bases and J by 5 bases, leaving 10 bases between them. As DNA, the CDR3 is TGTGCCAGCAGCCCGCGCCGGGACAATGAGCAGTTCTTC. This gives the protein CASSPRRDNEQFF.

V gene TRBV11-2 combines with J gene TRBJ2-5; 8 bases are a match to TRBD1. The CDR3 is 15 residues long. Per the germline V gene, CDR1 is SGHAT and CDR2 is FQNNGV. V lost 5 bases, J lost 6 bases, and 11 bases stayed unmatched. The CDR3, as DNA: TGTGCCAGCAGCATCCGACCCACAGGGGGGAAGACCCAGTACTTC. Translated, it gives CASSIRPTGGKTQYF.

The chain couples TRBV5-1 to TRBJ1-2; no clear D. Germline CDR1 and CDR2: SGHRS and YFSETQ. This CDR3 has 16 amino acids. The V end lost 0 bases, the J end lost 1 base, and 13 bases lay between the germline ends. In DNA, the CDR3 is TGCGCCAGCAGCTTGGCGGCAGACCCCAGTAACTATGGCTACACCTTC. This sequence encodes CASSLAADPSNYGYTF.

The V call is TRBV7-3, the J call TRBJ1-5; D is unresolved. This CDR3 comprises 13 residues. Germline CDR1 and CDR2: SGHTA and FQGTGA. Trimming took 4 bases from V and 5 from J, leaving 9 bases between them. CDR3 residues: CASSSGRDQPQHF. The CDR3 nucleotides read TGTGCCAGCAGCTCGGGGAGGGATCAGCCCCAGCATTTT.

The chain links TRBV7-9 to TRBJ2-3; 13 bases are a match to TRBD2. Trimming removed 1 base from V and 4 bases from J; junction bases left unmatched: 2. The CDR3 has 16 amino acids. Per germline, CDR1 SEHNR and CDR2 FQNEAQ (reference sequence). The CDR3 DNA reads TGTGCCAGCAGCTTAGGGACTAGCGGGGGCTCAGATACGCAGTATTTT. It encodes CASSLGTSGGSDTQYF.